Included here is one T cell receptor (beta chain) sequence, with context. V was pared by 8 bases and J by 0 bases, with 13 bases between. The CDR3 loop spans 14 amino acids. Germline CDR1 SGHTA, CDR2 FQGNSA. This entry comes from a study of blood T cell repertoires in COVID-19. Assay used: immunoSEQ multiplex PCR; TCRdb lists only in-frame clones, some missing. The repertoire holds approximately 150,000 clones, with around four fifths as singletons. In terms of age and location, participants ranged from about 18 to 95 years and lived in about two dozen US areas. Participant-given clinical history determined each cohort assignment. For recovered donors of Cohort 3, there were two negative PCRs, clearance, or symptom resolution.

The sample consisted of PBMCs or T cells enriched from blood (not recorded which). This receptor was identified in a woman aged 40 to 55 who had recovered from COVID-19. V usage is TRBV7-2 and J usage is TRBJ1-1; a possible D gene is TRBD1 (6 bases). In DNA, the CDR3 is TGTGCCAGCGCAGGGGTACCTATGAACACTGAAGCTTTCTTT. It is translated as CASAGVPMNTEAFF.